The 5 T cell receptor beta chains below all came from one sample that was sequenced in a study of cytomegalovirus exposure and HLA in healthy donors. The PCR was carried out with 60 Vbeta primers and 13 Jbeta primers. The protocol was immunoSEQ multiplex PCR, while the TCRdb copy is restricted to in-frame clones and leaves out a portion. The sample holds 220,000 or so clones; about 75% are singletons and the top ten take approximately 1.7%. The sample comprised PBMCs. The receptors shown here come from a woman in her 30s in good health and CMV-seronegative.

V gene TRBV30 combines with J gene TRBJ2-1, with a possible D match to TRBD2 (7 bases). V shed 3 bases and J shed 2 bases, with 23 bases lying between them. The CDR3 loop spans 18 amino acids. Germline CDR1 is GTSNPN and CDR2 is SVGIG (reference sequence). The DNA of the CDR3 is TGTGCCTGGAGGCCAGAACCCGGGGGGCCGGAACCCTACAATGAGCAGTTCTTC. It translates to CAWRPEPGGPEPYNEQFF.

This clone was detected only a few times. The chain couples TRBV9 to TRBJ1-6; possibly TRBD1 for D (5 bases). V was pared by 3 bases and J by 6 bases, with 10 bases between. The CDR3 has 14 residues. Germline values: CDR1 SGDLS, CDR2 YYNGEE. The CDR3 is CASSAAGINSPLHF. The DNA for the CDR3 is TGTGCCAGCAGCGCGGCAGGGATTAATTCACCCCTCCACTTT.

V gene TRBV7-8 combines with J gene TRBJ2-7, with D maybe TRBD1 (6 bases). CDR1 SGHVS and CDR2 FQNEAQ come from the germline V gene. V was shortened by 4 bases and J by 3 bases, with 16 bases between the two germline ends. The CDR3 loop spans 15 amino acids. The CDR3 region has the DNA TGTGCCAGCAGCTCGGCGGCAGGGGAAGGCTACGAGCAGTACTTC. Translating gives CASSSAAGEGYEQYF.

V and J are TRBV10-3 and TRBJ2-7; the D gene is possibly TRBD2 (6 bases). Trimming cost V 10 bases and J 3 bases, with 13 bases left between them. CDR1 is ENHRY, CDR2 SYGVKD, per germline. The CDR3 has 12 amino acids. The CDR3 sequence: CATGAEYYEQYF. The CDR3 nucleotides read TGTGCCACGGGAGCCGAATACTACGAGCAGTACTTC.

V and J are TRBV21-1 and TRBJ2-1; TRBD1 is the table's D call and was not checked against the DNA. TRBV21-1 has pseudogene status. The CDR3 runs to 15 residues. In DNA, the CDR3 is TGTGCCACCCCGAACCGGGACAGGGGGCGCAATGAGCAGTTCTTC. Translated: CATPNRDRGRNEQFF.